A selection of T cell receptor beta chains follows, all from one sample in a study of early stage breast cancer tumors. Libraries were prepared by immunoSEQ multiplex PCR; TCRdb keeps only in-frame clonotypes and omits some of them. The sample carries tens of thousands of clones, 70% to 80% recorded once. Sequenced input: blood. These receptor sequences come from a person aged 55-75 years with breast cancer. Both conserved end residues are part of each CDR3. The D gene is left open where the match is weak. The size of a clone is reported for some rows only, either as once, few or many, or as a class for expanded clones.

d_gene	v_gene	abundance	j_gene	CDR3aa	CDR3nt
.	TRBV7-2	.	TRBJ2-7	CASSFPVRHGGYEQYF	TGTGCCAGCAGCTTTCCCGTTAGACATGGGGGCTACGAGCAGTACTTC
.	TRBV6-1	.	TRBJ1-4	CASTRGRGLEKLFF	TGTGCCAGCACGAGGGGACGGGGCCTTGAAAAACTGTTTTTT
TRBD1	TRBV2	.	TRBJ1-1	CASSAGTGTEAFF	TGTGCCAGCAGTGCCGGGACAGGGACTGAAGCTTTCTTT
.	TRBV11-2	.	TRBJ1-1	CASSSWGTEAFF	TGTGCCAGCAGCTCGTGGGGCACTGAAGCTTTCTTT
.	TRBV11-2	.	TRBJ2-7	CASNPMGAYEQYF	TGTGCCAGCAACCCGATGGGGGCCTACGAGCAGTACTTC
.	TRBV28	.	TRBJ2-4	CASSAQRQGGNIQYF	TGTGCCAGCAGTGCCCAGCGACAGGGAGGGAACATTCAGTACTTC
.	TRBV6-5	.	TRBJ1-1	CASIGRVEAFF	TGTGCCAGCATTGGACGGGTCGAAGCTTTCTTT
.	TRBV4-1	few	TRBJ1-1	CASSQAGHGLVNTEAFF	TGCGCCAGCAGCCAAGCTGGACATGGACTTGTGAACACTGAAGCTTTCTTT
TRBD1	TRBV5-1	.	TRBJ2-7	CASSLGATGVSYEQYF	TGCGCCAGCAGCTTGGGGGCAACAGGGGTCTCCTACGAGCAGTACTTC
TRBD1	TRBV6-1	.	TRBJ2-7	CASTGTGIYEQYF	TGTGCCAGCACCGGGACAGGGATTTACGAGCAGTACTTC
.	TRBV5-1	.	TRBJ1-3	CASSLADASGNTIYF	TGCGCCAGCAGCTTGGCGGACGCCTCTGGAAACACCATATATTTT
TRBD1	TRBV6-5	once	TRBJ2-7	CASSRNRDRSYEQYF	TGTGCCAGCAGCCGGAACCGGGACAGGTCCTACGAGCAGTACTTC
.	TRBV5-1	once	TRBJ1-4	CASSFRQNSANEKLFF	TGCGCCAGCAGCTTCAGGCAGAACTCGGCTAATGAAAAACTGTTTTTT
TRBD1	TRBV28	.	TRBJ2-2	CASSARQGTGTGELFF	TGTGCCAGCAGTGCCCGACAGGGAACGGGCACCGGGGAGCTGTTTTTT
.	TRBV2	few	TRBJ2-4	CASIGGQGGYF	TGTGCCAGCATTGGAGGGCAGGGGGGGTACTTC
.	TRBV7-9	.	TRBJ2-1	CASSLAGAQFF	TGTGCCAGCAGCTTAGCCGGGGCGCAGTTCTTC
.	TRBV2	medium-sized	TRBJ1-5	CASKEGPYSNQPQHF	TGTGCCAGCAAAGAGGGACCCTATAGCAATCAGCCCCAGCATTTT
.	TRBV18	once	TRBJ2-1	CASSLTSPSNRWNEQFF	TGTGCCAGCTCCCTAACCAGCCCTTCCAACCGCTGGAATGAGCAGTTCTTC
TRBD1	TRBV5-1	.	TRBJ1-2	CASSFDRVYGYTF	TGCGCCAGCAGCTTCGACAGGGTCTATGGCTACACCTTC
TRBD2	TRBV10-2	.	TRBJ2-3	CASSEDGRGTDTQYF	TGCGCCAGCAGTGAGGACGGGAGGGGGACAGATACGCAGTATTTT
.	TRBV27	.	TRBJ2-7	CASSSSGRSTYEQYF	TGTGCCAGCAGTTCCTCTGGCCGAAGCACCTACGAGCAGTACTTC
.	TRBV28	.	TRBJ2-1	CASSLGGEQFF	TGTGCCAGCAGTTTGGGTGGTGAGCAGTTCTTC
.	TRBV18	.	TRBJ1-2	CASSPGLNYGYTF	TGTGCCAGCTCACCGGGGCTTAACTATGGCTACACCTTC
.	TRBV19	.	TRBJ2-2	CASSIVGELFF	TGTGCCAGTAGCATAGTCGGGGAGCTGTTTTTT
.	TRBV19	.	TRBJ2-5	CASRTGETQYF	TGTGCCAGTCGAACTGGAGAGACCCAGTACTTC
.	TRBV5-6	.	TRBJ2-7	CASSLKVSPYEQYF	TGTGCCAGCAGCTTGAAGGTCAGTCCCTACGAGCAGTACTTC
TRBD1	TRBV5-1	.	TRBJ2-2	CASSLFGQGATGELFF	TGCGCCAGCAGCTTATTTGGACAGGGGGCTACCGGGGAGCTGTTTTTT
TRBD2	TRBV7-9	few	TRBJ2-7	CASSFREGREQYF	TGTGCCAGCAGCTTTAGGGAGGGCCGCGAGCAGTACTTC
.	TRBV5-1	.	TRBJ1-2	CASSLQPGDGYTF	TGCGCCAGCAGCTTGCAGCCAGGGGATGGCTACACCTTC
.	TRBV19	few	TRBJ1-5	CASSPQGRGSNQPQHF	TGTGCCAGTAGCCCCCAGGGCAGGGGAAGCAATCAGCCCCAGCATTTT
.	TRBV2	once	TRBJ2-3	CASSEGGTADTQYF	TGTGCCAGCAGTGAGGGGGGGACAGCAGATACGCAGTATTTT
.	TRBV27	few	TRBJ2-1	CASSLAVSSYNEQFF	TGTGCCAGCAGTTTAGCGGTGAGCTCCTACAATGAGCAGTTCTTC
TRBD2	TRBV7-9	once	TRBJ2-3	CASSRRTSGYSDTQYF	TGTGCCAGCAGCCGACGGACTAGCGGGTATTCAGATACGCAGTATTTT
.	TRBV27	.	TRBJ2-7	CASSLWLGQYF	TGTGCCAGCAGTTTATGGTTGGGGCAGTACTTC
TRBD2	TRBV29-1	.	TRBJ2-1	CSVEGTSVYNEQFF	TGCAGCGTTGAAGGGACTAGCGTGTACAATGAGCAGTTCTTC
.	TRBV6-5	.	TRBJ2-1	CASSGGGSSYNEQFF	TGTGCCAGCAGCGGCGGAGGAAGCTCCTACAATGAGCAGTTCTTC
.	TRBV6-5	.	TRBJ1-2	CASRTTGLYGYTF	TGTGCCAGCAGAACCACAGGGCTCTATGGCTACACCTTC
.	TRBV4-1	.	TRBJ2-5	CASSQGISKETQYF	TGCGCCAGCAGCCAAGGGATAAGTAAGGAGACCCAGTACTTC
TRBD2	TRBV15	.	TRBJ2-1	CAPRAGGAHNEQFF	TGTGCCCCCAGGGCGGGAGGGGCCCACAATGAGCAGTTCTTC
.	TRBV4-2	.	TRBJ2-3	CASSQLRPPATDTQYF	TGTGCCAGCAGCCAACTCCGGCCCCCGGCGACAGATACGCAGTATTTT
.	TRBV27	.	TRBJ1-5	CASRRGGSNQPQHF	TGTGCCAGCAGGCGGGGGGGAAGCAATCAGCCCCAGCATTTT
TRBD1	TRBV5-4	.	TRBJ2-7	CASSRYRGESSYEQYF	TGTGCCAGCAGCAGGTACAGGGGAGAGAGCTCCTACGAGCAGTACTTC
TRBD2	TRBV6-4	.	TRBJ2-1	CASSSTSGGGEQFF	TGTGCCAGCAGTTCGACTAGCGGGGGCGGTGAGCAGTTCTTC
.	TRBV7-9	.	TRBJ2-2	CASSPAPYNTGELFF	TGTGCCAGCAGCCCTGCCCCCTATAACACCGGGGAGCTGTTTTTT
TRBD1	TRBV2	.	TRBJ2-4	CASRSRDSRNIQYF	TGTGCCAGCAGGTCCCGGGACAGCCGGAACATTCAGTACTTC
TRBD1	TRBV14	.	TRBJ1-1	CAIVLRDRGRNGSRLNTEAFF	TGTGCCATCGTACTACGGGACAGGGGGCGAAACGGGTCAAGGCTGAACACTGAAGCTTTCTTT
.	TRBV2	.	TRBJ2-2	CASNRAPSTGELFF	TGTGCCAGCAACAGGGCGCCAAGCACCGGGGAGCTGTTTTTT
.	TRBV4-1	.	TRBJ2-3	CASTPLGGPDTQYF	TGCGCCAGCACCCCGCTTGGGGGTCCAGATACGCAGTATTTT
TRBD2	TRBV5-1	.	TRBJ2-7	CASHAGRGGNDEQYF	TGCGCCAGCCACGCTGGGCGGGGGGGGAATGACGAGCAGTACTTC
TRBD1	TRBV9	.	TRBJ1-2	CASSLGQFLNYGYTF	TGTGCCAGCAGCCTGGGACAGTTTCTTAACTATGGCTACACCTTC
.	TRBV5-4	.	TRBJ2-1	CASSPRDRTSNEQFF	TGTGCCAGCAGCCCCCGGGACCGGACCTCCAATGAGCAGTTCTTC
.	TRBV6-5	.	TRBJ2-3	CASTSGSTDTQYF	TGTGCCAGCACATCGGGGAGCACAGATACGCAGTATTTT
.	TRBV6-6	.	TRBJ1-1	CASRQEVGRRAFF	TGTGCCAGCAGACAAGAGGTGGGGCGGCGCGCTTTCTTT